This T cell receptor beta chain derives from a study of cytomegalovirus exposure and HLA in healthy donors (dated by TCRdb to the late 2010s). Describing the broader study: According to an earlier analysis of 550 to 750 of the donors, about 179 million T cells yielded 120 million or so unique TCR beta sequences and about 300 Gb of sequence data. Roughly 300 gigabases of sequencing data and roughly 81 million unique TCR sequences made up an early release that covered around 640 HLA-typed donors. Among the approximately 400 genotyped donors, around 81% belonged to the genetic ancestry cluster associated with self-reported Caucasian donors. The study aimed to test whether signatures of past pathogen exposure could be identified by cataloging public T cell receptors. Using immunosequencing, the study profiled T cell repertoires from fewer than 700 subjects and related those repertoires to cytomegalovirus serostatus. A separate validation cohort of about 110 different subjects was used in addition to the roughly 640-subject first cohort. High-throughput TCR immunosequencing, statistical association of individual TCRs with disease status, and machine learning were combined to predict cytomegalovirus infection status. A later analysis re-examined previously published TCR beta repertoires from around 670 donors and added high-resolution HLA genotyping to investigate patterns of TCR occurrence. In the later analysis, no new phenotypic data were used to find candidate immune exposures; instead, reliance was placed on TCR beta sequences and their occurrence across donors. In an earlier analysis of 587 of the donors, high-throughput TCR beta sequencing was used to judge whether each TCR beta V gene segment behaved as functional or pseudogenic. Donor age, sex, ethnicity and CMV serostatus were compiled together with the repertoire data. Genome-wide SNP genotypes for about 60% of the roughly 670 donors were used in a later genetic analysis, which treated that subset as a discovery cohort. All discovery cohort repertoires had been generated using a single sequencing platform. HLA typing included class I and class II loci at four-digit resolution. Typing coverage differed by locus: A, B, C, DRB1 and DQB1 were typed in roughly 620-630 donors, DQA1 in about 560, DPA1 in approximately 600, and DPB1 in 450 to 490. Because of strong linkage in the cohort, five DR-DQ haplotypes were treated as single units for association and clustering. On average, 235,054 unique TCR beta nucleotide sequences were sequenced per donor among several hundred genotyped donors of the cohort, with roughly 19% of those sequences being non-productive. The study at large found these results: The earlier analysis of approximately 560 of the donors excluded roughly 17 rarely observed V segments, including chromosome 9 orphons, because counts were too low. Cytomegalovirus status was reported to be diagnosed by the classifier with high specificity and sensitivity in both the original and validation cohorts. Most TCR sequences were seen in very few donors, while some public TCRs were found in many individuals. The study gave a list of more than 150 TCR beta chains associated with cytomegalovirus. When HLA alleles, especially DR and DQ, strongly co-occurred, TCR associations were difficult to assign to individual alleles. In a later analysis, TCR association rates were found to vary across HLA loci, with the most associated TCRs seen for DRB1 alleles and the fewest for HLA-C alleles. V-gene and J-gene trimming of TCR beta chains was associated with a missense DCLRE1C variant in a later genetic analysis, and the association was replicated in an independent cohort. Sequencing depth was assumed to be roughly uniform across donors in the presence/absence analyses, though that assumption may not hold. Immune exposure information for the cohort was limited to CMV serostatus. The cohort was sequenced for TCR beta chains only, and without alpha or paired-chain data the features that could be detected were limited. In a later analysis, HLA-associated TCR beta chains showed more clonal expansion and lower generation probabilities than non-associated chains that were equally common. Specific HLA alleles were associated with about 17,000 TCR beta sequences at a false discovery rate of 0.05 in a later analysis. The authors suggested that the approach could potentially be extended to other disease states and immunological phenotypes. Because HLA typing was unavailable for some donors at each locus, only the typed subset was used in association tests. Correlated functional status among segregating V segments might reflect linkage disequilibrium, but an unknown experimental factor could not be ruled out. According to a later analysis, most CMV-associated TCR beta chains appeared to be HLA-restricted, and the HLA associations seemed to be driven largely by CMV exposure. According to a later genetic analysis, donors in an Asian-associated ancestry cluster had fewer N-insertions in productive TCRs than the approximately 710-donor mean. Several of the top co-occurrence clusters appeared to be linked to parvovirus B19, influenza, CMV and Epstein-Barr virus, according to a later analysis. In vitro tests confirmed that a few of the cytomegalovirus-associated TCR beta chains recognize cytomegalovirus antigens. In an earlier analysis of over 550 of the donors, most TCR beta V segments were observed in productive rearrangements about 87% or about 30% of the time, broadly matching IMGT annotations. A further reported finding was that TCR beta sequences accurately predicted the HLA-A and HLA-B alleles for most subjects in the first cohort. Because the 87-base-pair reads could not distinguish some IMGT-functional V segments, including TRBV6-2 and TRBV6-3, those segments were excluded. A cluster of highly shared sequence variants was judged likely to be a technical artifact of the sequencing pipeline.

In total, approximately 700 healthy bone marrow donors made up the cohort. All cohort members were sampled while nominally healthy, although unrecorded immune exposures were likely present. The donor tested CMV seropositive, placing the donor among the approximately 290 seropositive members of the cohort. A peripheral blood sample was collected from each donor, and TCR beta sequencing was performed on peripheral blood mononuclear cells. The Qiagen DNeasy Blood Extraction Kit was used to extract genomic DNA from the blood cell samples. CDR1 and CDR2, looked up from the germline V gene, are LGHNA and YSLEER. Its CDR3 holds 15 amino acids, cysteine through phenylalanine. This entry keeps only the CDR3 DNA: 45 bases, framed from base 1. The germline ends are 20 bases apart after V is trimmed by 4 bases and J by 7 bases. The library was obtained by the immunoSEQ multiplex PCR assay. A mixture of 60 forward primers for TCR Vbeta segments and 13 reverse primers for TCR Jbeta segments was used in the multiplex PCR. A multiplex PCR assay on genomic DNA amplified the CDR3 region of rearranged TCR beta genes. The Illumina HiSeq System was used to sequence the amplified TCR beta libraries as 87-base-pair reads. Processing in the source paper ran as follows. A later analysis tallied 70 million to 100 million unique TCR beta chains across the 650 to 750 repertoires, and approximately 12 million of those chains were shared by two or more donors. To remove PCR and sequencing errors, raw reads were error-corrected and collapsed into unique sequences using a nearest-neighbor algorithm that merged closely related sequences. CDR3 sequences were aligned to IMGT reference sequences to assign V, D and J gene segments. Each retained sequence needed at least a six-nucleotide match to both a V gene segment and a J gene segment. A rearrangement counted as productive if the CDR3 had no stop codons and remained in frame with V and J, and every other rearrangement counted as non-productive. Following IMGT convention, CDR3 was defined as the stretch from the second conserved V-encoded cysteine to the conserved J-encoded phenylalanine. In an earlier analysis of approximately 500 of the donors, sequences lacking an unambiguous match to a single V gene segment were excluded. An earlier analysis of under 750 of the donors called V segments functional above 56.7% productive rearrangements and segregating when the between-donor standard deviation exceeded 5%. A statistical classification framework was developed to diagnose cytomegalovirus status using the catalog of TCR beta chain sequences. In a later analysis, V and J genes were assigned by comparing TCR nucleotide sequences against IMGT/GENE-DB human TR gene sequences. Using the TCRdist pipeline, a later analysis assigned CDR3 sequences along with most-parsimonious VDJ recombination scenarios. In a later analysis, each TCR beta chain was defined by its CDR3 amino acid sequence together with its V-gene family, and reads lacking a unique V-gene family were excluded. To address suspected cross-contamination and a sequencing artifact, a later analysis removed some 620 highly shared, low-generation-probability nucleotide sequences. For each public chain, a later analysis derived a clonal expansion index from normalized ranks of inferred template counts within each repertoire. A later analysis computed generation probabilities with a VDJ recombination model fitted to out-of-frame rearrangements, and checked the results against IGoR. In a later analysis, hypergeometric tests were used to score TCR-TCR, TCR-HLA and TCR-CMV co-occurrence, with a repertoire-size bias correction applied to TCR pairs. In a later analysis, false discovery rates were estimated by permuting HLA or CMV assignments 20 times. A later analysis grouped co-occurring TCRs with DBSCAN, adding TCRdist sequence similarity when clustering within HLA-allele-positive subsets. Repertoires with fewer than 30,000 or more than 120,000 public chains, plus five repertoires with anomalous nucleotide sharing, were excluded from co-occurrence clustering. TCRdb holds this immuneACCESS table with in-frame rearrangements only. Some clones are missing; in checked studies, unresolved V genes explain under half, and the rest has no known cause. V, J and clone size were drawn from that table, and D and trimming were deduced from the DNA. This sample gives 150,000 to 200,000 clones in total; under 70% of them show up just once. Of the sample, 2.5% to 3% is held by the ten largest clones.

In regard to this clone: This receptor's antigen is unknown. No quality values exist for individual bases; no much larger clone is one base distant.

This TCR came from a woman aged 40 to 50 in good health and CMV-seropositive. The sequence links TRBV4-3 to TRBJ2-7; TRBD1 is perhaps the D gene, given 6 matching bases. The material sequenced was PBMCs. The CDR3 has the sequence CASSPGTYVSGEQYF. The nucleotides are TGCGCCAGCAGCCCAGGGACATACGTCTCGGGGGAGCAGTACTTC.